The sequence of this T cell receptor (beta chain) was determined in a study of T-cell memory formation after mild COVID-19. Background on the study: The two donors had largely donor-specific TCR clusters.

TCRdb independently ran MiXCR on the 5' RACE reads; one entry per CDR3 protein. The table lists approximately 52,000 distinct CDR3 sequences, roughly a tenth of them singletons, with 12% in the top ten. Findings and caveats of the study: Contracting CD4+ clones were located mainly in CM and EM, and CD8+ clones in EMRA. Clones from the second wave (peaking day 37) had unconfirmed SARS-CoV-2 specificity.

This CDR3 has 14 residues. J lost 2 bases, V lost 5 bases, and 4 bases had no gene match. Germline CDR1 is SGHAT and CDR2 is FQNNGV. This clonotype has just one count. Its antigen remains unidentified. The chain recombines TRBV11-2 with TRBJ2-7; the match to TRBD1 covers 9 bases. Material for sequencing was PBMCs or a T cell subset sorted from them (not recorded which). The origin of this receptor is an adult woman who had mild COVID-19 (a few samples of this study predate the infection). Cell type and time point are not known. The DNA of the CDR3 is TGTGCCAGCAGCACCGGGACAGGGCCCTACGAGCAGTACTTC. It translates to CASSTGTGPYEQYF.